This T cell receptor beta chain stems from a study of metastatic and nonmetastatic thyroid tumors. Trimming took off 4 bases at V and 2 bases at J, with 12 bases between the two ends. The CDR3 loop spans 14 amino acids. CDR1 SNHLY and CDR2 FYNNEI come from the germline V gene. MiXCR re-clonotyped the PCR reads for TCRdb. The sample consists of around 64,000 clones, under 5% of them appearing once. The table lists this clone with many counts. Its cognate antigen is unknown. No patient received treatment before thyroid surgery. The study, taken as a whole, reports: A significant increase in TCR beta diversity was reportedly seen in malignant thyroid tumors relative to benign nodules, in blood and tumor.

The sequence came from a female donor with papillary thyroid cancer or a benign thyroid nodule (not recorded which). Some clones in this sample may be carry-over from other donors' samples. J is TRBJ2-7 and V is TRBV2; D assignment may be TRBD1 or TRBD2 (5 bases each). Source material: blood. The CDR3 sequence: CASSGRDRPYEQYF. CDR3 bases: TGTGCCAGCAGTGGCCGGGACCGACCCTACGAGCAGTACTTC.